The present entry profiles one TCR beta chain with its context. The target antigen is unknown. The donors belonged to the approximately 130-subject validation cohort, separate from the 666-subject first cohort. CDR1 is SGHDT and CDR2 is YYEEEE in the germline V gene. Trimming left V 0 bases short and J 3 bases short, with 10 bases between. This CDR3 is built from 15 residues. The sample originates from a study of cytomegalovirus exposure and HLA in healthy donors. Turning to the study itself: Later analysis reported that the approximately 120 validation repertoires shared the platform of the approximately 690 first-cohort repertoires. Findings and caveats of the study: For cytomegalovirus status, the classifier reportedly gave diagnoses with high specificity and sensitivity. Rare TCR sequences dominated, though some public TCRs recurred in many donors.

Assay used: immunoSEQ multiplex PCR; TCRdb lists only in-frame clones, some missing. The profile covers around 250,000 clones, with 85% to 90% appearing a single time and more than 0.35% taken by the ten largest. The gene calls are TRBV5-6 and TRBJ1-5; D may be TRBD1 (5 bases). The sequencing input was PBMCs. This clonotype originated in a woman between 18 and 29 years old in good health and CMV-seronegative. CDR3 protein: CASSLGQQFNQPQHF. CDR3 sequence (DNA): TGTGCCAGCAGCTTGGGACAGCAATTCAATCAGCCCCAGCATTTT.